The sample holds a few counts of the clone carrying this T cell receptor beta chain. The junction departs from germline at one end; a sequencing error may be responsible. Only in-frame clones appear in the TCRdb table, and some are missing; sequencing was by immunoSEQ multiplex PCR. The table shows 100,000 to 150,000 clones, with around 80% occurring only once. The sample comes from a study of blood T cell repertoires in COVID-19. Background on the study: Acute and convalescent COVID-19 specimens originated in the United States, Italy and Spain.

The CDR3 totals 14 residues. Germline V gene lookup returns CDR1 SGHTA and CDR2 FQGNSA. The chain is built from TRBV7-2 and TRBJ1-1; D unresolved. The sample was peripheral blood. This TCR derives from a man over 45 with acute or convalescent COVID-19. Written as DNA, the CDR3 is TGTGCCAGCAGCATAGCATGGGCGCGGGCTGAAGCTTTCTTT. This codes for CASSIAWARAEAFF.